A single sample is the source of the 32 T cell receptor beta chains below, sequenced in a study of monozygotic twins with inflammatory bowel disease. Reprocessing the 5' RACE reads, TCRdb reports a single entry for every CDR3 protein and omits DNA. The listing records roughly 170,000 distinct CDR3 sequences. The specimen was blood. These receptors originate from a human donor with ulcerative colitis or Crohn's disease, or a healthy co-twin of an affected twin (not recorded which).

The chain uses TRBV29-1 and TRBJ2-1; TCRdb reports TRBD2, a call that lacks DNA to check it against. This CDR3 spans 15 amino acids. Looked up from germline, CDR1 is SQVTM and CDR2 is ANQGSEA. CDR3: CSVHPRLAMLDEQFF.

CDR3: CASSEPGNEQFF. The chain recombines TRBV6-1 with TRBJ2-1. CDR1 is MNHNS and CDR2 is SASEGT in the germline V gene. CDR3 length: 12 amino acids.

V usage is TRBV7-9 and J usage is TRBJ2-3; the TCRdb call, TRBD1, lacks DNA for checking. CDR1 and CDR2 (germline): SEHNR, FQNEAQ (reference sequence). This CDR3 is 15 amino acids long. Here the CDR3 reads CASSLGGRLADTQYF.

CDR3 amino acids: CASRPLGRNNQPQHF. The rearrangement links TRBV6-2 or TRBV6-3 to TRBJ1-5. Germline CDR1 reads MNHEY; CDR2 reads SVGEGT. The CDR3 totals 15 residues.

V is TRBV6-1 and J is TRBJ2-1; TCRdb designates TRBD1, a call that cannot be tested without DNA. Per the germline V gene, CDR1 is MNHNS and CDR2 is SASEGT. The CDR3 is 12 amino acids. The CDR3 sequence is CASTGLGNEQFF.

V and J are TRBV4-3 and TRBJ1-1. The CDR3 covers 18 residues. Per germline, CDR1 LGHNA and CDR2 YSLEER. CDR3: CASSTRLRAGLSNTEAFF.

The CDR3 sequence is CASSPERKQYF. The chain carries TRBV5-5 and TRBJ2-7; the D call from TCRdb, TRBD1, cannot be confirmed without DNA. The CDR3 length is 11 residues. In germline, CDR1 is SGHKS, CDR2 YYEKEE (reference sequence).

Here the CDR3 reads CASSSLAGPYEQYF. The rearrangement links TRBV4-1 to TRBJ2-7; TCRdb calls TRBD2, which cannot be checked without DNA. The CDR3 covers 14 residues. From germline, CDR1 is MGHRA and CDR2 YSYEKL.

The chain joins TRBV12-3 or TRBV12-4 to TRBJ2-1; the D call from TCRdb, TRBD2, cannot be confirmed without DNA. The CDR3 loop spans 15 amino acids. CDR3 sequence: CASRRSSGSYNEQFF.

J is TRBJ1-5 and V is TRBV20-1; without DNA, the TCRdb call of TRBD1 cannot be checked. This CDR3 region has 16 residues. From germline, CDR1 is DFQATT and CDR2 SNEGSKA (reference sequence). The CDR3 sequence: CSARGTSFYSNQPQHF.

The rearrangement uses TRBV24-1 and TRBJ1-2; without DNA, the TCRdb call of TRBD1 cannot be checked. The CDR3 has 14 amino acids. CDR1 KGHDR and CDR2 SFDVKD come from the germline V gene. CDR3 in amino acids: CATSDRTGGDGYTF.

The J gene is TRBJ2-2, the V gene TRBV7-2; TCRdb lists TRBD1, though no DNA is available to test this call. Germline loops: CDR1 SGHTA, CDR2 FQGNSA. The CDR3 contains 15 residues. The CDR3: CASSLARGKDGELFF. Full variable domain (missing parts from reference TRBV7-2 and TRBJ2-2): GAGVSQSPSNKVTEKGKDVELRCDPISGHTALYWYRQSLGQGLEFLIYFQGNSAPDKSGLPSDRFSAERTGGSVSTLTIQRTQQEDSAVYLCASSLARGKDGELFFGEGSRLTVL.

The chain has TRBV7-9 and TRBJ1-1; TCRdb gives TRBD1 as the D gene, but with no DNA this cannot be confirmed. This CDR3 has 13 residues. Per germline, CDR1 SEHNR and CDR2 FQNEAQ (reference sequence). The CDR3 here is CASSLGGVTEAFF. Combining the CDR3 with reference TRBV7-9 and TRBJ1-1 gives the whole variable domain DTGVSQNPRHKITKRGQNVTFRCDPISEHNRLYWYRQTLGQGPEFLTYFQNEAQLEKSRLLSDRFSAERPKGSFSTLEIQRTEQGDSAMYLCASSLGGVTEAFFGQGTRLTVV.

J is TRBJ1-2 and V is TRBV18. Germline V gene sequence: CDR1 KGHSH, CDR2 LQKENI. The CDR3 runs to 16 residues. The CDR3 is CASSPPNGRTNYGYTF.

The chain has TRBV20-1 and TRBJ1-3. Germline V gene sequence: CDR1 DFQATT, CDR2 SNEGSKA (reference sequence). The CDR3 has 14 amino acids. The CDR3: CSARPGNSGNTIYF.

The chain carries TRBV10-3 and TRBJ1-2; the TCRdb call, TRBD1, lacks DNA for checking. Germline V lookup: CDR1 ENHRY, CDR2 SYGVKD. The CDR3 has 15 residues. CDR3 sequence reads: CAIRVKGGADYGYTF.

This chain connects TRBV27 to TRBJ1-1; checking the TCRdb D call of TRBD1 is not possible without DNA. The germline V gene has CDR1 MNHEY and CDR2 SMNVEV (reference sequence). This CDR3 has 14 residues. This CDR3 is CASSLNRMNTEAFF.

V gene TRBV19 combines with J gene TRBJ1-1; TCRdb picks TRBD1, but there is no DNA to check that call. The germline V gene has CDR1 LNHDA and CDR2 SQIVND (reference sequence). The CDR3 is 17 residues long. CDR3 amino acids: CASSHPRSGVGMAEAFF.

The V gene is TRBV7-6, the J gene TRBJ2-1; with no DNA, the TCRdb D assignment of TRBD1 cannot be verified. There are 18 residues in the CDR3. Per germline, CDR1 SGHVS and CDR2 FNYEAQ. The CDR3 reads CASSSVAYPGAEGNEQFF.

This sequence joins TRBV9 and TRBJ1-6; TCRdb's D call, TRBD1, is unchecked because there is no DNA. Per the germline V gene, CDR1 is SGDLS and CDR2 is YYNGEE. The length of the CDR3 is 16 residues. The CDR3 is CASSVGGTGADSPLHF. Using reference TRBV9 and TRBJ1-6 for the parts outside the CDR3, the full variable domain is DSGVTQTPKHLITATGQRVTLRCSPRSGDLSVYWYQQSLDQGLQFLIQYYNGEERAKGNILERFSAQQFPDLHSELNLSSLELGDSALYFCASSVGGTGADSPLHFGNGTRLTVT.

This chain connects TRBV11-2 to TRBJ2-4; TCRdb lists TRBD1, though no DNA is available to test this call. From germline, CDR1 is SGHAT and CDR2 FQNNGV. The CDR3 length is 14 residues. This CDR3 is CASSLTPAGNIQYF. The complete variable domain, with remaining parts taken from reference TRBV11-2 and TRBJ2-4, reads EAGVAQSPRYKIIEKRQSVAFWCNPISGHATLYWYQQILGQGPKLLIQFQNNGVVDDSQLPKDRFSAERLKGVDSTLKIQPAKLEDSAVYLCASSLTPAGNIQYFGAGTRLSVL.

The chain combines TRBV5-1 with TRBJ1-4; the TCRdb D gene call, TRBD1, has no DNA to confirm it. Germline V gene lookup returns CDR1 SGHRS and CDR2 YFSETQ. The CDR3 consists of 17 residues. CDR3: CASSLNSISSLDEKLFF.

CDR3 region: CASVPSGRTYEQYF. V is TRBV6-1 and J is TRBJ2-7; no DNA is available, so the TRBD2 call from TCRdb remains unchecked. In germline, CDR1 is MNHNS, CDR2 SASEGT. This CDR3 has 14 amino acids.

The chain uses TRBV5-1 and TRBJ2-7; TCRdb proposes TRBD1, but this gene call is untestable without DNA. CDR3 length equals 15 residues. Per the germline V gene, CDR1 is SGHRS and CDR2 is YFSETQ. CDR3 residues: CASSPLRSQGYEQYF.

V usage is TRBV7-2 and J usage is TRBJ1-5; absent DNA, TCRdb's TRBD1 call cannot be checked. In germline, CDR1 is SGHTA, CDR2 FQGNSA. The CDR3 sequence is 14 residues long. The CDR3 loop reads CASSIDRGSQPQHF.

The rearrangement links TRBV12-3 or TRBV12-4 to TRBJ1-4; TCRdb picks TRBD1, but there is no DNA to check that call. The CDR3 contains 13 residues. The CDR3 protein is CASSFAGTEKLFF.

This chain joins TRBV7-2 and TRBJ2-7. Germline V CDR1 and CDR2: SGHTA, FQGNSA. CDR3 length: 13 residues. The CDR3 here is CASSLPSSYEQYF.

J is TRBJ2-5 and V is TRBV6-5; TCRdb picks TRBD1, but there is no DNA to check that call. Germline CDR1 and CDR2: MNHEY and SVGAGI. The CDR3 sequence is 15 residues long. CDR3: CASSWTGAGSGTQYF.

This CDR3 is CSARPPGRHNSPLHF. The V and J genes are TRBV20-1 and TRBJ1-6; TCRdb calls TRBD1, which cannot be checked without DNA. CDR3 size: 15 residues. CDR1 DFQATT and CDR2 SNEGSKA come from the germline V gene (reference sequence).

The genes are TRBV5-6 and TRBJ1-5; TCRdb's D gene call, TRBD1, goes unchecked for lack of DNA. This CDR3 spans 18 amino acids. Germline loops: CDR1 SGHDT, CDR2 YYEEEE. The CDR3: CASSLFMDRGKRNQPQHF.

V is TRBV5-1 and J is TRBJ1-5; the D gene TCRdb calls, TRBD1, cannot be checked with no DNA. The germline V gene has CDR1 SGHRS and CDR2 YFSETQ. This CDR3 region has 15 residues. Here the CDR3 reads CASRETGASNQPQHF.

The genes are TRBV7-9 and TRBJ1-1. Germline values: CDR1 SEHNR, CDR2 FQNEAQ (reference sequence). The CDR3 is 12 amino acids. CDR3: CASSLDIGEAFF.